This entry lists 25 T cell receptor gamma chains sequenced from one sample in a study of Vδ1+ human thymocytes. Study-wide results and limits: Highly polyclonal TRG and TRD repertoires with Gaussian CDR3 length distributions appeared in thymus.

Their antigens remain unidentified. The template was reverse-transcribed extracted RNA. The CDR3 regions were amplified by multiplex PCR from V-gene primers to a constant-region primer. TCRdb applied CATT to the multiplex PCR reads for clone calling. The repertoire includes tens of thousands of gamma-chain clones, roughly 21% of them detected once, and about 2% sits in the top ten. The sample was Vdelta1+ gamma-delta thymocytes from the thymus. The subset denotes: FACS-sorted CD3+ TCRalphabeta- TCRVdelta1+ TCRVdelta2- thymocytes. These receptors were collected from a girl under three years old who had congenital heart surgery.

This rearrangement joins TRGV4 to TRGJ1 or TRGJ2. The CDR3 sequence is 13 residues long. After removal of 4 bases from V and 7 bases from J, the junction contained 10 bases not matched to a gene. The germline V gene has CDR1 EGSTGY and CDR2 YDSYTSSV. The DNA of the CDR3 is TGTGCCACCTGGGAGGGGGGGAAATATAAGAAACTCTTT. It translates to CATWEGGKYKKLF.

The rearrangement links TRGV4 to TRGJ1 or TRGJ2. J lost 3 bases, V lost 3 bases, and 8 bases had no gene match. The CDR3 has 14 residues. Germline loops: CDR1 EGSTGY, CDR2 YDSYTSSV. For the CDR3, the DNA is TGTGCCACCTGGGATCTCGCCTTTTATTATAAGAAACTCTTT. Amino acids: CATWDLAFYYKKLF.

Concerning this clone: Other nucleotide sequences in the sample specify the same CDR3. The chain couples TRGV2 to TRGJ1 or TRGJ2. This CDR3 has 13 amino acids. In germline, CDR1 is EGSNGY, CDR2 YDSYNSKV. V dropped 1 base and J dropped 9; count of bases not matched to a gene: 9. CDR3 sequence: CATWDGPPLKKLF. CDR3 in DNA: TGTGCCACCTGGGACGGACCCCCACTTAAGAAACTCTTT.

Comment on this clone: TCRdb's listed protein matches a much larger clone and diverges from this DNA's translation at residue 5, likely through a read error; the protein shown comes from the DNA. The rearrangement joins TRGV9 to TRGJ1 or TRGJ2. The CDR3 totals 11 residues. The V and J ends lost 5 bases and 7 bases, in that order; junction bases with no gene match: 5. Per germline, CDR1 GITISATS and CDR2 ISYDGTV (reference sequence). This CDR3 reads CALWAAYKKLF. CDR3 nucleotides: TGTGCCTTGTGGGCGGCCTATAAGAAACTCTTT.

Comments on this clone: This sequence may be a read error, since a much larger clone differs from it by one base. The same CDR3 also results from other DNA sequences found in this sample. The chain links TRGV4 to TRGJ1 or TRGJ2. The germline gives CDR1 EGSTGY, CDR2 YDSYTSSV. Germline trimming cut 0 bases from V and 3 bases from J; bases unmatched to any gene: 2. The CDR3 loop spans 13 amino acids. CDR3 nucleotides: TGTGCCACCTGGGATGGGACTTATTATAAGAAACTCTTT. Translating it yields CATWDGTYYKKLF.

The rearrangement uses TRGV2 and TRGJ1 or TRGJ2. Germline CDR1 reads EGSNGY; CDR2 reads YDSYNSKV. V was pared by 4 bases and J by 4 bases, with 7 bases of the junction left unmatched. The CDR3 has 13 residues. The CDR3 is CATWDISYYKKLF. The CDR3 DNA reads TGTGCCACCTGGGATATAAGCTATTATAAGAAACTCTTT.

This clone was observed a handful of times. A single base separates this from a much larger clone, so it may be a read error. The chain uses TRGV2 and TRGJ1 or TRGJ2. CDR3 length: 14 amino acids. CDR1 and CDR2 (germline): EGSNGY, YDSYNSKV. The CDR3 bases are TGTGCCACCTGGGACGGGCTGAATCATTATAAGAAACTCTTT. Translated: CATWDGLNHYKKLF.

Worth noting for this clone: It may be a read error: a sequence one base away is much more abundant. Other DNA sequences in the same sample also yield this CDR3. This chain connects TRGV2 to TRGJ1 or TRGJ2. The CDR3 spans 12 residues. CDR1 and CDR2 from the germline V gene are EGSNGY and YDSYNSKV. V lost 1 base and J lost 6; bases outside the gene matches: 3. The CDR3 region has the DNA TGTGCCACCTGGGACGGACCTTATAAGAAACTCTTT. This translates into CATWDGPYKKLF.

This chain uses TRGV2 with TRGJ1 or TRGJ2. V trimming: 3 bases; J trimming: 2 bases; junction bases outside the gene matches: 13. Germline values: CDR1 EGSNGY, CDR2 YDSYNSKV. The CDR3 covers 16 residues. The CDR3, as DNA: TGTGCCACCTGGGACAGGCGACGGGGGGATTATTATAAGAAACTCTTT. The encoded protein is CATWDRRRGDYYKKLF.

The chain recombines TRGV4 with TRGJ1 or TRGJ2. This CDR3 has 11 residues. Germline V gene data show CDR1 as EGSTGY and CDR2 as YDSYTSSV. The V gene end was trimmed by 3 bases and the J gene end by 8 bases; junction bases not matched to a gene: 4. The CDR3 nucleotides read TGTGCCACCTGGGATTGGCATAAGAAACTCTTT. It specifies CATWDWHKKLF.

This clone was seen more than once but under ten times. Its ends do not fully match the called genes, so a read error is possible. The V call is TRGV9, the J call TRGJ1 or TRGJ2. The CDR3 runs to 15 residues. Germline V gene data show CDR1 as GITISATS and CDR2 as ISYDGTV (reference sequence). The chain's CDR3 is CALWGVPGLYYKKLF. CDR3 nucleotide sequence: TGTGCCTTGTGGGGGGTGCCCGGGCTTTATTATAAGAAACTCTTT.

This clone was picked up a small number of times. V and J are TRGV4 and TRGJP1. The CDR3 is 13 residues long. The germline V gene has CDR1 EGSTGY and CDR2 YDSYTSSV. The J segment lost 11 bases and the V segment lost 2 bases, leaving 8 bases of the junction unmatched. The CDR3 DNA sequence: TGTGCCACCTGGGATGTTCTTTTGTGGTTCAAGATATTT. The encoded protein is CATWDVLLWFKIF.

The chain recombines TRGV2 with TRGJ1 or TRGJ2. CDR1 is EGSNGY, CDR2 YDSYNSKV, per germline. CDR3 length equals 20 residues. With V trimmed by 4 bases and J by 2 bases, 26 bases remained unmatched. The CDR3 nucleotides read TGTGCCACCTGGGATCACACGAGTTCACTGATACGGGAGTATTATTATAAGAAACTCTTT. Translated, it gives CATWDHTSSLIREYYYKKLF.

In this sample, this clone turned up a few times. The chain recombines TRGV4 with TRGJ1 or TRGJ2. CDR3 length: 13 residues. V lost 3 bases to trimming and J lost 2 bases; unmatched junction nucleotides: 4. Per germline, CDR1 EGSTGY and CDR2 YDSYTSSV. CDR3 sequence: CATWDFDYYKKLF. CDR3 nucleotides: TGTGCCACCTGGGATTTTGATTATTATAAGAAACTCTTT.

This sequence joins TRGV8 and TRGJ1 or TRGJ2. Germline assignment: CDR1 VENAVY and CDR2 YDSYNSRV. The CDR3 spans 13 residues. J gave up 3 bases and V 3 bases, and 5 bases lay outside the gene matches. CDR3 protein: CATWDLGYYKKLF. DNA for the CDR3: TGTGCCACCTGGGATCTGGGTTATTATAAGAAACTCTTT.

This clone was counted only a few times. Since a much larger clone is just one base distant, this may be a read error. V is TRGV8 and J is TRGJ1 or TRGJ2. The CDR3 consists of 12 residues. Germline lookup yields CDR1 VENAVY and CDR2 YDSYNSRV. With 4 bases clipped from V and 3 bases from J, the junction kept 3 bases outside the gene matches. The CDR3: CATWETYYKKLF. For the CDR3, the DNA is TGTGCCACCTGGGAGACTTATTATAAGAAACTCTTT.

The V gene is TRGV3, the J gene TRGJP2. The V and J ends lost 0 bases and 0 bases, in that order; junction bases with no gene match: 7. The CDR3 spans 17 residues. Germline V gives CDR1 VTNTFY, CDR2 YDVSTARD (reference sequence). The CDR3 DNA sequence: TGTGCCACCTGGGACAGGCCGACATATAGTAGTGATTGGATCAAGACGTTT. Protein product: CATWDRPTYSSDWIKTF.

By share, this clone counts as medium-sized. The J gene is TRGJ1 or TRGJ2, the V gene TRGV3. Germline V gives CDR1 VTNTFY, CDR2 YDVSTARD (reference sequence). Trimming at V came to 0 bases and at J to 12 bases, leaving 5 bases not matched to a gene. The CDR3 runs 11 residues. The chain's CDR3 is CATWDRQGKLF. In nucleotides, the CDR3 is TGTGCCACCTGGGACAGGCAGGGGAAACTCTTT.

A remark on this clone: An end of the junction does not agree with germline; a read error may underlie this. This chain connects TRGV4 to TRGJ1 or TRGJ2. The CDR3 has 10 amino acids. Germline lookup yields CDR1 EGSTGY and CDR2 YDSYTSSV. The CDR3 sequence is CATWDATLFF. CDR3 DNA sequence: TGTGCCACCTGGGATGCTACTTTGTTCTTT.

This chain links TRGV8 with TRGJ1 or TRGJ2. Germline V CDR1 and CDR2: VENAVY, YDSYNSRV. V shed 1 base and J 4 bases; nucleotides not matched to a gene: 4. The CDR3 sequence is 13 residues long. The DNA of the CDR3 is TGTGCCACCTGGGATAGAATGTATTATAAGAAACTCTTT. It translates to CATWDRMYYKKLF.

This clone has only a few counts. The chain joins TRGV8 to TRGJP2. V was pared by 6 bases and J by 6 bases, with 10 bases of the junction left unmatched. This CDR3 is 14 amino acids long. Germline V gives CDR1 VENAVY, CDR2 YDSYNSRV. CDR3 nucleotides: TGTGCCACCTGGTCTCGAGGGGGTGATTGGATCAAGACGTTT. It yields the protein CATWSRGGDWIKTF.

This clone was counted between two and nine times. The same CDR3 can be traced to other DNA sequences in this sample. The chain joins TRGV4 to TRGJ1 or TRGJ2. CDR3 size: 13 residues. V lost 0 bases and J lost 7; bases outside the gene matches: 6. CDR1 is EGSTGY, CDR2 YDSYTSSV, per germline. CDR3 coding DNA: TGTGCCACCTGGGATGGGCCGGGCTATAAGAAACTCTTT. This sequence encodes CATWDGPGYKKLF.

Of note for this clone: The identical CDR3 is also encoded by other nucleotide sequences in the sample. This chain uses TRGV9 with TRGJP2. CDR1 GITISATS and CDR2 ISYDGTV come from the germline V gene (reference sequence). Unmatched junction bases numbered 6, after V lost 3 bases and J lost 2 bases. The CDR3 length is 15 residues. In DNA form, the CDR3 reads TGTGCCTTGTGGGAGCCCAGCAGTAGTGATTGGATCAAGACGTTT. Its protein product is CALWEPSSSDWIKTF.

This clone was seen a handful of times. The V and J genes are TRGV8 and TRGJ1 or TRGJ2. V shed 1 base and J 8 bases; nucleotides not matched to a gene: 17. CDR1 and CDR2 from the germline V gene are VENAVY and YDSYNSRV. The CDR3 sequence is 16 residues long. The CDR3 loop is CATWDRSSTPRDKKLF. The CDR3 DNA reads as TGTGCCACCTGGGATAGAAGTTCCACACCGAGGGATAAGAAACTCTTT.

The rearrangement joins TRGV3 to TRGJ1 or TRGJ2. The CDR3 is 17 amino acids. The ends lost 0 bases at V and 4 bases at J; junction bases unmatched: 15. CDR1 and CDR2 from the germline V gene are VTNTFY and YDVSTARD (reference sequence). CDR3 bases: TGTGCCACCTGGGACAGGCTCCCCCTTGCGTCATATTATAAGAAACTCTTT. Residues: CATWDRLPLASYYKKLF.